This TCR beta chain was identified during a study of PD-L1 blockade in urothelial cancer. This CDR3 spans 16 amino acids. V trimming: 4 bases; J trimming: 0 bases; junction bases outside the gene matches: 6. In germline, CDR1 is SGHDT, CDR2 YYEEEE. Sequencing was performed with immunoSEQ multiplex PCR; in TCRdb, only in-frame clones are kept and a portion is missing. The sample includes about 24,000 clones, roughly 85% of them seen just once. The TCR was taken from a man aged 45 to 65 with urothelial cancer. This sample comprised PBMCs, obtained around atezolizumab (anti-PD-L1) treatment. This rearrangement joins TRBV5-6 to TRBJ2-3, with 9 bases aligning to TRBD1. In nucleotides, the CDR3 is TGTGCCAGCAGCGTCTACAGGGGGCCTAGCACAGATACGCAGTATTTT. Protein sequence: CASSVYRGPSTDTQYF. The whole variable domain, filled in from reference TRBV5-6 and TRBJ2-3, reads DAGVTQSPTHLIKTRGQQVTLRCSPKSGHDTVSWYQQALGQGPQFIFQYYEEEERQRGNFPDRFSGHQFPNYSSELNVNALLLGDSALYLCASSVYRGPSTDTQYFGPGTRLTVL.